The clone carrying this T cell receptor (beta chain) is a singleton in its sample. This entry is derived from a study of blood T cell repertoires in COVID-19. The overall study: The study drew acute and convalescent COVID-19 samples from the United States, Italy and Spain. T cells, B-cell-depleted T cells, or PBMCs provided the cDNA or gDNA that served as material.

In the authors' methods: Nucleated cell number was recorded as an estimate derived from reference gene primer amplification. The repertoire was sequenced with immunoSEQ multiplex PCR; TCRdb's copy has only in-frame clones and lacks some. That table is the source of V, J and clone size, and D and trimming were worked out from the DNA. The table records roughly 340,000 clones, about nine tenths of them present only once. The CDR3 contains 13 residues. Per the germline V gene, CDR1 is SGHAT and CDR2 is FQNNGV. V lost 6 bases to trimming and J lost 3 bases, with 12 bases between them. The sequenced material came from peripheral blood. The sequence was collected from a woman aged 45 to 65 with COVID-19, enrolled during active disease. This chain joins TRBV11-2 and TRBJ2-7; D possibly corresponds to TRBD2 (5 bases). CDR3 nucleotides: TGTGCCAGCAGGACCCGGGAAATCTACGAGCAGTACTTC. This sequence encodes CASRTREIYEQYF.